This entry concerns a single T cell receptor (beta chain). Its antigen target is currently unknown. Within one base of it there is no much larger clone, and no base qualities were kept. The sample is drawn from a study of T cell changes during pregnancy in multiple sclerosis (dated by TCRdb to between 2018 and 2020). In the study overall: The study examined how the T cell repertoire changed over the course of pregnancy in women with multiple sclerosis.

The library was built by means of the immunoSEQ multiplex PCR assay. Not all clones reach the TCRdb copy of this immuneACCESS table, which keeps in-frame sequences only. Checked studies attribute under half of the gap to unresolved V genes and leave the rest unexplained. In this sample the table shows about 60,000 clones, around nine tenths of which occur a single time. Of the sample, roughly 0.85% is held by the ten largest clones. The CDR3, cysteine through phenylalanine, is 13 amino acids long. Here the CDR3 DNA is all that survives: 39 bases in frame from base 1. A distance of 12 bases separates the germline ends of V and J, which lose 0 bases and 12 bases respectively. CDR1 and CDR2 are drawn from the germline V gene: SGHDT, YYEEEE.

The material was peripheral blood, obtained before pregnancy. The receptor was derived from a female donor with multiple sclerosis, enrolled in a pregnancy study. In this chain, TRBV5-6 is recombined with TRBJ1-4; possibly the D gene is TRBD1, per 5 matching bases. DNA sequence: TGTGCCAGCAGCTTGGCCCCCAGGGATGAACTGTTTTTT. It translates as CASSLAPRDELFF.